This TCR beta chain was sequenced during a study of cytomegalovirus exposure and HLA in healthy donors (dated by TCRdb to 2017 to 2019). A note on the overall study: An earlier analysis of more than 550 of the donors reported under 300 Gb of sequence data and approximately 120 million unique TCR beta sequences obtained from around 190 million T cells. An early release that covered about 600 HLA-typed donors contained approximately 300 gigabases of sequencing data and tens of millions of unique TCR sequences. The genetic ancestry cluster associated with self-reported Caucasian donors included 81% of the approximately 410 genotyped donors. The aim of the study was to test whether cataloging public T cell receptors could identify signatures of past pathogen exposure. The study profiled the T cell repertoires of under 850 subjects by immunosequencing and related them to cytomegalovirus serostatus. Along with the approximately 620-subject first cohort, a separate validation cohort of over a hundred different subjects was used. The study combined high-throughput TCR immunosequencing, statistical association of individual TCRs with disease status, and machine learning to predict cytomegalovirus infection status. A later analysis re-analyzed previously published TCR beta repertoires from roughly 690 donors and added high-resolution HLA genotyping to study TCR occurrence patterns. Rather than drawing on any new phenotypic data, the later analysis identified candidate immune exposures from TCR beta sequences and the way those sequences occurred across donors. An earlier analysis of 587 of the donors applied high-throughput TCR beta sequencing to assess whether each TCR beta V gene segment acted as functional or pseudogenic. Donor age, sex, ethnicity and CMV serostatus were compiled alongside the repertoire data. A later genetic analysis used genome-wide SNP genotypes for 398 of the 666 donors, treating that subset as a discovery cohort. Every discovery cohort repertoire had been produced on one sequencing platform. HLA typing included class I and class II loci at four-digit resolution. The number of donors typed differed by locus, with 629-630 for A, B, C, DRB1 and DQB1, roughly 520 for DQA1, 600 to 610 for DPA1, and approximately 470 for DPB1. Several DR-DQ haplotypes were handled as single units for association and clustering, since linkage in the cohort was strong. Among a few hundred genotyped donors of the cohort, an average of approximately 240,000 unique TCR beta nucleotide sequences were sequenced per donor, roughly a sixth of them non-productive.

What the work shows at the level of the full study, not this receptor alone: Three of the identified cytomegalovirus-associated TCR beta chains were confirmed in vitro to be specific for cytomegalovirus antigens. The classifier was reported to diagnose cytomegalovirus status with high specificity and sensitivity in both the original and validation cohorts. Sequencing depth was assumed to be roughly uniform across donors in the presence/absence analyses, though that assumption may not hold. V-gene and J-gene trimming of TCR beta chains was associated with a missense DCLRE1C variant in a later genetic analysis, and the association was replicated in an independent cohort. Most TCR sequences were seen in very few donors, while some public TCRs were found in many individuals. When HLA alleles, especially DR and DQ, strongly co-occurred, attributing TCR associations to individual alleles was difficult. At a false discovery rate of 0.05, a later analysis linked under 20,000 TCR beta sequences to specific HLA alleles. Linkage disequilibrium might explain the correlated functional status among segregating V segments, but an unknown experimental factor could not be ruled out. An earlier analysis of approximately 540 of the donors showed that most TCR beta V segments appeared in productive rearrangements either about 87% or about 30% of the time, which broadly matched IMGT annotations. In a later analysis, the rate of TCR association differed among HLA loci, with DRB1 alleles having the most associated TCRs and HLA-C alleles having the fewest. Roughly 17 rarely observed V segments, including chromosome 9 orphons, were excluded from the earlier analysis of approximately 600 of the donors because counts were too low. The cohort was sequenced for TCR beta chains only, and without alpha or paired-chain data the features that could be detected were limited. A later analysis found that HLA-associated TCR beta chains were more clonally expanded and had lower generation probabilities than equally common non-associated chains. In the study, around 150 TCR beta chains were listed as associated with cytomegalovirus. Because HLA typing was missing for some donors at each locus, association tests included only the typed subset. Some IMGT-functional V segments, including TRBV6-2 and TRBV6-3, could not be distinguished by the 87-base-pair reads and were therefore excluded. Compared with the roughly 700-donor mean, donors in an Asian-associated ancestry cluster had fewer N-insertions in productive TCRs, according to a later genetic analysis. A cluster of highly shared sequence variants was judged likely to represent a technical artifact of the sequencing pipeline. In a later analysis, most CMV-associated TCR beta chains were found to appear HLA-restricted, with HLA associations seemingly driven largely by CMV exposure. It was suggested by the authors that the approach could potentially be generalized to other disease states and immunological phenotypes. The only immune exposure information available for the cohort was CMV serostatus. According to a later analysis, parvovirus B19, influenza, CMV and Epstein-Barr virus appeared linked to several top co-occurrence clusters. A further reported finding was that TCR beta sequences accurately predicted the HLA-A and HLA-B alleles for most subjects in the first cohort.

Its CDR3 holds 15 amino acids, cysteine through phenylalanine. Just CDR3 DNA is preserved here, 45 bases in frame from base 1. Germline trimming amounts to 5 bases on V and 1 base on J, with 5 as the count of junction bases outside the gene matches. CDR1 and CDR2, looked up from the germline V gene, are MDHEN and SYDVKM. Points on this clone: Its antigen is currently not known. Within one base of it there is no much larger clone, and no base qualities were kept.

The cohort was made up of about 610 healthy bone marrow donors. Cohort members were all nominally healthy when sampled, although unrecorded immune exposures were likely present. The donor was CMV seropositive and was included in the group of approximately 300 seropositive cohort members. Every donor gave a peripheral blood sample, and the peripheral blood mononuclear cells from that sample were used for TCR beta sequencing. Genomic DNA extraction from the blood cell samples was performed with the Qiagen DNeasy Blood Extraction Kit. The library was prepared using the immunoSEQ multiplex PCR assay. The multiplex PCR relied on a mix of 60 forward primers for TCR Vbeta segments and 13 reverse primers for TCR Jbeta segments. A multiplex PCR assay on genomic DNA amplified the CDR3 region of rearranged TCR beta genes. The Illumina HiSeq System was used to sequence the amplified TCR beta libraries as 87-base-pair reads. As for the original processing: Across the 600 to 700 repertoires, a later analysis counted 78 million or so unique TCR beta chains, approximately 10 million of which were shared by at least two donors. A nearest-neighbor algorithm error-corrected the raw reads and collapsed the reads into unique sequences, merging closely related sequences to remove PCR and sequencing errors. CDR3 sequences were aligned to IMGT reference sequences to assign V, D and J gene segments. Each retained sequence needed at least a six-nucleotide match to both a V gene segment and a J gene segment. Rearrangements were called productive when the CDR3 lacked stop codons and stayed in frame with V and J; all others were non-productive. Following IMGT convention, CDR3 was defined as the stretch from the second conserved V-encoded cysteine to the conserved J-encoded phenylalanine. The earlier analysis of approximately 590 of the donors excluded any sequence lacking an unambiguous match to a single V gene segment. In an earlier analysis of 587 of the donors, V segments were called functional above 56.7% productive rearrangements and were called segregating when the between-donor standard deviation exceeded 5%. A statistical classification framework was developed to diagnose cytomegalovirus status using the catalog of TCR beta chain sequences. A later analysis assigned V and J genes by comparing TCR nucleotide sequences with IMGT/GENE-DB human TR gene sequences. Using the TCRdist pipeline, a later analysis assigned CDR3 sequences along with most-parsimonious VDJ recombination scenarios. In a later analysis, every TCR beta chain was defined by the combination of its CDR3 amino acid sequence and its V-gene family, and reads without a unique V-gene family were dropped. A later analysis removed over 500 highly shared, low-generation-probability nucleotide sequences to deal with suspected cross-contamination and a sequencing artifact. In a later analysis, a clonal expansion index for each public chain was calculated from normalized within-repertoire ranks of inferred template counts. In a later analysis, generation probabilities were computed using a VDJ recombination model fitted to out-of-frame rearrangements, and the results were checked against IGoR. In a later analysis, TCR-TCR, TCR-HLA and TCR-CMV co-occurrence was scored with hypergeometric tests, and a repertoire-size bias correction was applied to TCR pairs. False discovery rates were estimated in a later analysis by permuting HLA or CMV assignments 20 times. In a later analysis, co-occurring TCRs were grouped using DBSCAN, with TCRdist sequence similarity added in when clustering inside HLA-allele-positive subsets. Co-occurrence clustering excluded repertoires with fewer than 30,000 or more than 120,000 public chains, plus five with anomalous nucleotide sharing. In TCRdb, the immuneACCESS table is reduced to in-frame sequences with V and J assigned. These tables do not hold every clone; where another copy was compared, an unresolved V gene accounts for under half, and the others remain unexplained. V and J calls and clone size come straight from that table; D and trimming were deduced from the DNA. The sample table holds roughly 120,000 clones, of which 60% to 70% were seen once. Less than 9.5% of the sample is in the top ten clones.

Recombination linked TRBV28 to TRBJ2-7, with 10 central nucleotides matching TRBD2. Sequencing input: PBMCs. The source of this sequence is a woman aged 40 to 50 in good health and CMV-seropositive. The bases read TGTGCCAGCAGTCCGACACTAGCGGGATCCTACGAGCAGTACTTC. Its protein reads: CASSPTLAGSYEQYF.